The entry below gives a single T cell receptor beta chain sequence along with its context. Indicated treatment: oral pan-JAK inhibitor, 5-10 mg twice daily. CDR1 is LNHDA, CDR2 SQIVND, per germline (reference sequence). V lost 3 bases and J 11 bases, leaving 14 bases between the germline ends. The CDR3 is 13 residues long. This sample was included in a study of CD8+ T cells in alopecia areata. About the study: Those patients who were treated received oral tofacitinib, which was given at 5 to 10 mg twice daily for moderate-to-severe alopecia areata. The SALT score measured affected scalp surface percentage in treated patients. Tofacitinib ran 6 to 18 months, followed by 6 months off drug.

Sequencing relied on a cDNA template that was reverse transcribed from extracted RNA. The data were produced by immunoSEQ multiplex PCR, yet TCRdb's version contains in-frame clones alone and is incomplete. The data show 150,000 to 200,000 clones, about 47% seen once. The rearrangement joins TRBV19 to TRBJ1-5; no clear D gene. This sample comprised CD8+ T cells sorted from blood, obtained around week 54, from a patient treated with tofacitinib. This TCR came from a human donor with alopecia areata. The CDR3 region is CASSMEAVGTQHF. The CDR3 DNA is TGTGCCAGTAGTATGGAGGCAGTAGGTACCCAGCATTTT.